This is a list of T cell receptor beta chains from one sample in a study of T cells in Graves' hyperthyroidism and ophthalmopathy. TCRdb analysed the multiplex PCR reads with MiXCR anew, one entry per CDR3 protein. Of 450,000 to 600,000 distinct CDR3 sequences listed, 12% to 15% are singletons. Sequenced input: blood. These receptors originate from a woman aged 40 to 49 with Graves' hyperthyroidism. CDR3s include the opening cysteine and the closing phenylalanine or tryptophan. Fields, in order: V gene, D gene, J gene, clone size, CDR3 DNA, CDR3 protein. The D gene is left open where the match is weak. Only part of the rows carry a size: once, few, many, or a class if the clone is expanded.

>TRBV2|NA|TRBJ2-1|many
TGTGCCAGCAGTGAGTGGGCTGAGCAGTTCTTC
CASSEWAEQFF
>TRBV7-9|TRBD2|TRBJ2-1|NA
TGTGCCAGCAGCCTGGGGACTAGCGGGATCCTTTACAATGAGCAGTTCTTC
CASSLGTSGILYNEQFF
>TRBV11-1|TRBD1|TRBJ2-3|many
TGTGCCAGCAGCTTTACAGGGGAAGCAGATACGCAGTATTTT
CASSFTGEADTQYF
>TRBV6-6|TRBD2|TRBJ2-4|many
TGTGCCAGCAGTTACTCGATTAGCGGGGGCAACAAAAACATTCAGTACTTC
CASSYSISGGNKNIQYF
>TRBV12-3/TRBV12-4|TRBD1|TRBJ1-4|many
TGTGCCAGCAGTTCAGGGACAGGGGCTGGTGAAAAACTGTTTTTT
CASSSGTGAGEKLFF
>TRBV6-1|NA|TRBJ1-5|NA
TGTGCCAGCGCCGTCAACAGCAATCAGCCCCAGCATTTT
CASAVNSNQPQHF
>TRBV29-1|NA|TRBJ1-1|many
TGCAGCTTAACCGACAGCAGCACTGAAGCTTTCTTT
CSLTDSSTEAFF
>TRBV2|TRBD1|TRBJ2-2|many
TGTGCCAGCAGTGTAAGGGGGCTCGGTTCTACCGGGGAGCTGTTTTTT
CASSVRGLGSTGELFF
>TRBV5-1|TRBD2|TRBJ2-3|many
TGCGCCAGCAGCTTGGCCGGAGCGGGAGCCGCAGATACGCAGTATTTT
CASSLAGAGAADTQYF
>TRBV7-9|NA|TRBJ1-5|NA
TGTGCCAGCAGCTCCGACTCGGATCAGCCCCAGCATTTT
CASSSDSDQPQHF
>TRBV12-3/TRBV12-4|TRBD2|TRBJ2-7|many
TGTGCCAGCAGTTTTTCTGGACTAGCGGGAGTCCGCGAGCAGTACTTC
CASSFSGLAGVREQYF
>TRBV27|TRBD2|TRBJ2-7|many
TGTGCCAGCAGTTTACTGGGAGGGAACTCCTACGAGCAGTACTTC
CASSLLGGNSYEQYF
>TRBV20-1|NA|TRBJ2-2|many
TGCAGTGCTAGAGATGACAGAGGTGGGGGACCCGGGGAGCTGTTTTTT
CSARDDRGGGPGELFF
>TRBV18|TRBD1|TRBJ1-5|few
TGTGCCAGTTCACCAGTTTTGACAGGGAAGGGCAATCAGCCCCAGCATTTT
CASSPVLTGKGNQPQHF
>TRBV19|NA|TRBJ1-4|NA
TGTGCCAGTAGTACGCGCCCTGAGGCAGGATCTCGGTATAATGAAAAACTGTTTTTT
CASSTRPEAGSRYNEKLFF
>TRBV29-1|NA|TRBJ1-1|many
TGCAGCGTTGACAAGAACACTGAAGCTTTCTTT
CSVDKNTEAFF
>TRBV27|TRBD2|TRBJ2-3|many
TGTGCCAGCAGTTTACTGACTAGCGGAACGGGCACAGATACGCAGTATTTT
CASSLLTSGTGTDTQYF
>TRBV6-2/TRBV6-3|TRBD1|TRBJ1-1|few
TGTGCCAGCAGGGCGACAGGGTCCACTTCTTCTCTCATTGAAGCTTTCTTT
CASRATGSTSSLIEAFF
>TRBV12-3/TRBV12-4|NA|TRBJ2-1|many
TGTGCCAGCGCAGGAGGGGGGGGCAGAGAGCAGTTCTTC
CASAGGGGREQFF
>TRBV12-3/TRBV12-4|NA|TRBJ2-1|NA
TGTGCCAGCAGTTTATGGACGGACAATGAGCAGTTCTTC
CASSLWTDNEQFF
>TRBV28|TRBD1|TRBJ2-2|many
TGTGCCAGCAGGGGATACAGGGGCACCGGGGAGCTGTTTTTT
CASRGYRGTGELFF
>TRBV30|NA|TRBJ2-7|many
TGTGCCGGCCTTCGCAGGACAGACCCCTACGAGCAGTACTTC
CAGLRRTDPYEQYF
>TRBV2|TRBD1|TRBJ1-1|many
TGTGCCAGCAGGACAGGGACTGAAGCTTTCTTT
CASRTGTEAFF
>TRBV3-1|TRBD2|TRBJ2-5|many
TGTGCCAGCAGCCAACGTTTAGCGGGAGGGAACGGGCAAGAGACCCAGTACTTC
CASSQRLAGGNGQETQYF
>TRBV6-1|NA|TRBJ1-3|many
TGTGCCAGCAGTGAATCTGCGTTACCTTCTGGAAACACCATATATTTT
CASSESALPSGNTIYF
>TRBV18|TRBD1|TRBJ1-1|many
TGTGCCAGCTCACCAGGACAGGGACGGGTTGGTGAAGCTTTCTTT
CASSPGQGRVGEAFF
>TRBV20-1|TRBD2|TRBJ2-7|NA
TGCAGTGCTCCTCCGGGACTACCCAGATACGAGCAGTACTTC
CSAPPGLPRYEQYF
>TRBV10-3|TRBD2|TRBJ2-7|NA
TGTGCCATCAGTCTACGAAGCGGGAGCTCCTACGAGCAGTACTTC
CAISLRSGSSYEQYF